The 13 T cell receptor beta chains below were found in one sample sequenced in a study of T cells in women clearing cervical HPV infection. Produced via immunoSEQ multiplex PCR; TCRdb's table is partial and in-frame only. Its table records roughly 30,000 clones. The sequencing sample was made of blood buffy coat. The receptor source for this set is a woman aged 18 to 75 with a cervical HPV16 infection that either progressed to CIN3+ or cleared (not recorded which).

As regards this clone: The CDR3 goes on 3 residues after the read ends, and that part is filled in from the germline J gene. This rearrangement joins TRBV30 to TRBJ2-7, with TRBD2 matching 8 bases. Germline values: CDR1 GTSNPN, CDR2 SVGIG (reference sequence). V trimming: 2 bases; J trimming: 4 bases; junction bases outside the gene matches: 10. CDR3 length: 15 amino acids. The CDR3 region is CAWSSRGGLGYEQYF. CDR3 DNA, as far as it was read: TGTGCCTGGAGTTCACGGGGGGGCCTCGGGTACGAG.

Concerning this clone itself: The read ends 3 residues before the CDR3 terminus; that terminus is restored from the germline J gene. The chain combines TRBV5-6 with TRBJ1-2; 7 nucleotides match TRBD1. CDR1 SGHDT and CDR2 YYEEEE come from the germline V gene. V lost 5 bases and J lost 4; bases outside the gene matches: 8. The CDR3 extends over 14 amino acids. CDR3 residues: CASSPWDSLYGYTF. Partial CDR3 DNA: TGTGCCAGCAGTCCTTGGGACAGCCTCTATGGC.

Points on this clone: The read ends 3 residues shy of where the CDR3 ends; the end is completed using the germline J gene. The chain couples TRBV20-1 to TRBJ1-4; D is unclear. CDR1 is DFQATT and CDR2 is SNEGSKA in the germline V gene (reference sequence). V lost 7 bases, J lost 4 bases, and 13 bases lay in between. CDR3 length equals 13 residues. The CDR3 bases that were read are TGCAGTGTTGGAAGGGCCGTTAATGAAAAA. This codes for CSVGRAVNEK. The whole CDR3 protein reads CSVGRAVNEKLFF.

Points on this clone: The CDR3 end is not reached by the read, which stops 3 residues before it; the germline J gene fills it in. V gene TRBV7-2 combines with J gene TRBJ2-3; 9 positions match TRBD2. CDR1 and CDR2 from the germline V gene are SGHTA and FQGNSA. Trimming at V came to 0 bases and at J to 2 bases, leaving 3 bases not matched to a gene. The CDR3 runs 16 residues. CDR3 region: CASSLAAGGYTDTQYF. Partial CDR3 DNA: TGTGCCAGCAGCTTAGCAGCGGGGGGTTACACAGATACG.

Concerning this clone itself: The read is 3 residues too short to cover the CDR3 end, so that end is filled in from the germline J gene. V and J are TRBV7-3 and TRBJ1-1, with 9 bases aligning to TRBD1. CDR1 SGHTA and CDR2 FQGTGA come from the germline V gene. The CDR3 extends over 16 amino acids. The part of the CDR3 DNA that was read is TGTGCCAGCAGCTCCGGGACAGGGTTGGGGGCAGATACG. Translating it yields CASSSGTGLGADT. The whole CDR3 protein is CASSSGTGLGADTAFF. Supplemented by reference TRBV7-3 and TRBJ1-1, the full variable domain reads GAGVSQTPSNKVTEKGKYVELRCDPISGHTALYWYRQSLGQGPEFLIYFQGTGAADDSGLPNDRFFAVRPEGSVSTLKIQRTERGDSAVYLCASSSGTGLGADTAFFGQGTRLTVV.

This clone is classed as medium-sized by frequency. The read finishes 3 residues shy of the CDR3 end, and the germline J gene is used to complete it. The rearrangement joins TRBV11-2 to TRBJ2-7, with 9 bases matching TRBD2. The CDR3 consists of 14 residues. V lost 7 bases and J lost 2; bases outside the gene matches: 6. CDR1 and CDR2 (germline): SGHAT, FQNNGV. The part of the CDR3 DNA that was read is TGTGCCAGCACCCCGACTAGCGGCCCCTACGAG. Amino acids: CASTPTSGPYE. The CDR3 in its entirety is CASTPTSGPYEQYF.

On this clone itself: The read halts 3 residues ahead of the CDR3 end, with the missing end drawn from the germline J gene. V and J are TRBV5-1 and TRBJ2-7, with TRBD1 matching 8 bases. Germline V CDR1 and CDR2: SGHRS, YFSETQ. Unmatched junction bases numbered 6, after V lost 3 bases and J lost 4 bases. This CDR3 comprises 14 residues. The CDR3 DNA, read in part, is TGCGCCAGCAGCTCGGGACAGGAGACTTACGAG. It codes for CASSSGQETYE. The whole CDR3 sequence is CASSSGQETYEQYF.

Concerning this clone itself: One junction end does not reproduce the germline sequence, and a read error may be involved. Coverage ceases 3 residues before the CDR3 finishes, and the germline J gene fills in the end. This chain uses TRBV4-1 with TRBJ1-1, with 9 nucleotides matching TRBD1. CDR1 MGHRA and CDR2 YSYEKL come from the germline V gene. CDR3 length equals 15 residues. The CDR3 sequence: CASTQGQGSQAEAFF. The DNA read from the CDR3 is TGCGCCAGCACCCAAGGACAGGGGTCGCAGGCTGAA.

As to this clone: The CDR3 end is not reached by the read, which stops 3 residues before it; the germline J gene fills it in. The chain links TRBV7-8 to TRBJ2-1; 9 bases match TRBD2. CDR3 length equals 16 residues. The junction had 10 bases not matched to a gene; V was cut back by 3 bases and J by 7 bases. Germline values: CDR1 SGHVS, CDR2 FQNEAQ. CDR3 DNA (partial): TGTGCCAGCAGCTTTCGGGCTAGCGGGGCGTGGAATGAG. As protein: CASSFRASGAWNE. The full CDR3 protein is CASSFRASGAWNEQFF.

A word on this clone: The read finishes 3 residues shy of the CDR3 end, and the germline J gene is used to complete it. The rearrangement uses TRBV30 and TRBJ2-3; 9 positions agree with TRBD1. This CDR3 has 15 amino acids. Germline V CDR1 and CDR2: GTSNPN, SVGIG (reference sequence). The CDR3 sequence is CAWGGWTGAQQPQYF. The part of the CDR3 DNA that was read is TGTGCCTGGGGGGGATGGACAGGGGCACAACAGCCG.

The sequenced part of the CDR3 DNA is TGTGCCAGTAGTTCCACAGGGTGGACTGAA. Translation gives CASSSTGWTE. The complete CDR3 reads CASSSTGWTEAFF. The gene calls are TRBV19 and TRBJ1-1; a weak D match, TRBD1 (6 bases). The CDR3 end is not reached by the read, which stops 3 residues before it; the germline J gene fills it in. V lost 5 bases to trimming and J lost 5 bases, with 12 bases between them. Germline V gene lookup returns CDR1 LNHDA and CDR2 SQIVND (reference sequence). This CDR3 has 13 residues.

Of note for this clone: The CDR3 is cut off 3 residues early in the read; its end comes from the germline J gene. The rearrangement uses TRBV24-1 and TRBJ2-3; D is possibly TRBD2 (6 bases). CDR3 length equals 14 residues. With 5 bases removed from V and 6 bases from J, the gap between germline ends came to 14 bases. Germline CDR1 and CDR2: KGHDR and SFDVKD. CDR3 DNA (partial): TGTGCCACCAGTGCCCCCGGTGGGGGGGATACG. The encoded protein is CATSAPGGGDT. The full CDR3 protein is CATSAPGGGDTQYF.

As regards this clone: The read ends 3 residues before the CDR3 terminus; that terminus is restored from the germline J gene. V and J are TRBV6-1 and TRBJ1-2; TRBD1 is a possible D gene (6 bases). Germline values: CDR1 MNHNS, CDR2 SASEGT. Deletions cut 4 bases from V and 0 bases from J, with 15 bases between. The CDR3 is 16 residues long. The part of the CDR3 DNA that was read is TGTGCCAGCAGTGCAGACGGACAGTTAGCTAACTATGGC. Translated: CASSADGQLANYG. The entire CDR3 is CASSADGQLANYGYTF.